This is a list of T cell receptor beta chains from one sample in a study of cytomegalovirus exposure and HLA in healthy donors. Measured with immunoSEQ multiplex PCR; TCRdb has only the in-frame clones, and not every one. The table has about 180,000 clones, 65% to 85% seen once. The sample comprised PBMCs. These receptors all stem from a man in his 60s in good health and CMV-seronegative. Both conserved end residues are part of each CDR3. A D gene is named only where the DNA matches it firmly. The size entry is marked missing in some rows and otherwise reads once, few, many or a size class.

cdr3_nt	cdr3_aa	j_call	d_call	clone_size	v_call
TGTGCCAGCCAGGGATCAACTAATGAAAAACTGTTTTTT	CASQGSTNEKLFF	TRBJ1-4	NA	NA	TRBV7-9
TGTGCCAGCAAGTCGGGGGGTGTTGAAAAACTGTTTTTT	CASKSGGVEKLFF	TRBJ1-4	NA	NA	TRBV6-5
TGCGCCAGCAGCCAATCCCCGGGACAGCCCCAGCATTTT	CASSQSPGQPQHF	TRBJ1-5	NA	once	TRBV4-3
TGTGCCAGCTCACCCGTCTCTGGACATAGCAATCAGCCCCAGCATTTT	CASSPVSGHSNQPQHF	TRBJ1-5	NA	NA	TRBV18
TGCGCCAGCAGCCCGCCGAGGACAGTCAGGGTCAATGAGCAGTTCTTC	CASSPPRTVRVNEQFF	TRBJ2-1	NA	NA	TRBV4-1
TGTGCCAGCAGCTCTGCTCTGTCGACAGGGGAAGAGACCCAGTACTTC	CASSSALSTGEETQYF	TRBJ2-5	TRBD1	NA	TRBV7-9
TGTGCCAGCAGCGCGGACAGGGGGCGAATAGATACGCAGTATTTT	CASSADRGRIDTQYF	TRBJ2-3	TRBD1	NA	TRBV5-6
TGTGCCAGCAGCGGATGGGACAGGGAGGACTGGCCCATTCAGTACTTC	CASSGWDREDWPIQYF	TRBJ2-4	TRBD1	few	TRBV5-6
TGCGCCAGCAGCTTTTGGGACAGGGAAGAGACCCAGTACTTC	CASSFWDREETQYF	TRBJ2-5	TRBD1	NA	TRBV5-1
TGTGCCAGCAGTGTAAGCAGCGTAGGATACAATGAGCAGTTCTTC	CASSVSSVGYNEQFF	TRBJ2-1	NA	NA	TRBV6-4